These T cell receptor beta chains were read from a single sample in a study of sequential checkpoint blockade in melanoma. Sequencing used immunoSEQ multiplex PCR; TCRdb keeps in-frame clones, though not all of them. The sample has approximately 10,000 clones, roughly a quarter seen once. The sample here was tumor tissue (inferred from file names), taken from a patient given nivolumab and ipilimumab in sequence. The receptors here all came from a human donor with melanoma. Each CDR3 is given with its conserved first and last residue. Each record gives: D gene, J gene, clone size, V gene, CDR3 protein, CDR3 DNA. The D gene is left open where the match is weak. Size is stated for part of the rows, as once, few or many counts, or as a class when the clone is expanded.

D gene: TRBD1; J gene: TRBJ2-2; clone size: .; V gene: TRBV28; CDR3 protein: CATRDRVPRLYTGELFF; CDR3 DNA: TGTGCCACCAGGGACAGGGTTCCTCGGTTATACACCGGGGAGCTGTTTTTT
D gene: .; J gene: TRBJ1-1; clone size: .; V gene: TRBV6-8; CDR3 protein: CASSYGVHSDTEAFF; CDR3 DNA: TGTGCCAGCAGTTACGGGGTTCACAGCGACACTGAAGCTTTCTTT
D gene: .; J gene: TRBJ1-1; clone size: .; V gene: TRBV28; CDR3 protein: CASSFISGQSAFF; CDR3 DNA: TGTGCCAGCAGTTTTATTTCCGGGCAGTCAGCTTTCTTT
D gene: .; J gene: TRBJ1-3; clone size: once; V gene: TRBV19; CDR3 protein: CASKRISGNTIYF; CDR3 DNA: TGTGCCAGTAAAAGGATCTCTGGAAACACCATATATTTT
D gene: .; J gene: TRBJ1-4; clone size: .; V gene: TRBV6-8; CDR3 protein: CASSDSGGEKLFF; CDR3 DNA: TGTGCCAGCAGTGACTCGGGGGGTGAAAAACTGTTTTTT
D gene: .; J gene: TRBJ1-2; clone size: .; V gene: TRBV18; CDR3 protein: CASSPRAETYGYTF; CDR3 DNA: TGTGCCAGCTCACCCCGCGCAGAGACGTATGGCTACACCTTC
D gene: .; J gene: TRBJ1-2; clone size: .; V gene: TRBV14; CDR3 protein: CASSQVREVYGYTF; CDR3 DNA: TGTGCCAGCAGCCAAGTAAGGGAAGTCTATGGCTACACCTTC
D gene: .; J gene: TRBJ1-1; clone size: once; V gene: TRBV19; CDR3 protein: CASSLLGGQTEAFF; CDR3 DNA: TGTGCCAGTAGTCTCCTGGGCGGACAGACTGAAGCTTTCTTT
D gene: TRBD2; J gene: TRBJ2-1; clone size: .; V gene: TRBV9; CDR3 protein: CASSVGLAGGENEQFF; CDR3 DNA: TGTGCCAGCAGCGTAGGGCTAGCGGGGGGAGAAAATGAGCAGTTCTTC
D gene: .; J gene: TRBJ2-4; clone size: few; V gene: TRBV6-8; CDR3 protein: CASSYYFPGRTAKNIQYF; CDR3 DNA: TGTGCCAGCAGTTATTACTTCCCCGGGAGAACGGCCAAAAACATTCAGTACTTC
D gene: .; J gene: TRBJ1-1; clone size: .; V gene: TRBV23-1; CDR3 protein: CASSFAQTTEAFF; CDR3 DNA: TGCGCCAGCAGCTTCGCCCAGACCACTGAAGCTTTCTTT
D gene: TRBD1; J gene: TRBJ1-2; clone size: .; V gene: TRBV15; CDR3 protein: CATSEPGDRNYGYTF; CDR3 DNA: TGTGCCACCAGCGAACCAGGGGACAGGAACTATGGCTACACCTTC
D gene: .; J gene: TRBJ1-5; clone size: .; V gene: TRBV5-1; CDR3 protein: CASSSGLSNQPQHF; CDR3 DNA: TGCGCCAGCAGCTCCGGGTTGAGCAATCAGCCCCAGCATTTT
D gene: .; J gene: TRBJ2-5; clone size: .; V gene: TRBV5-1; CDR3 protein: CASSLAGPPQETQYF; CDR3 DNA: TGCGCCAGCAGCTTGGCGGGACCGCCCCAAGAGACCCAGTACTTC
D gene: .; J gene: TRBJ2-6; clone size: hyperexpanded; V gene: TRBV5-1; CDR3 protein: CASSPRDFGSGANVLTF; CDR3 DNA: TGCGCCAGCAGTCCCCGAGACTTCGGATCTGGGGCCAACGTCCTGACTTTC
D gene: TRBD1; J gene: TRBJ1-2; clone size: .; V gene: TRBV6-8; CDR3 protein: CAITRTGNYGYTF; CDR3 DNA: TGTGCCATCACTCGGACAGGGAACTATGGCTACACCTTC
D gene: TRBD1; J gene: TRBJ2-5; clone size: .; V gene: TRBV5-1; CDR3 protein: CASSLAPGTGQETQYF; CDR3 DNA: TGCGCCAGCAGCTTGGCCCCCGGGACAGGTCAAGAGACCCAGTACTTC
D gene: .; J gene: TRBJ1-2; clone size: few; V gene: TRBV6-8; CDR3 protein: CASSVGLLLYGYTF; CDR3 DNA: TGTGCCAGCAGTGTGGGTCTGTTGCTCTATGGCTACACCTTC
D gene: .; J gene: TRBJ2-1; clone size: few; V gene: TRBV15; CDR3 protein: CATSRGGYSVGEQFF; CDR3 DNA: TGTGCCACCAGCAGAGGGGGTTATAGCGTTGGTGAGCAGTTCTTC
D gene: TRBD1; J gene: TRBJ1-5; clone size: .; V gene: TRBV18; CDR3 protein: CASSQTGTGSNQPQHF; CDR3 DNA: TGTGCCAGCTCACAAACCGGGACAGGGTCCAATCAGCCCCAGCATTTT
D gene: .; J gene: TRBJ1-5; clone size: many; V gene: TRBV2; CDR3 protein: CASSRETINSNQPQHF; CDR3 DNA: TGTGCCAGCAGTCGCGAGACGATAAATAGCAATCAGCCCCAGCATTTT
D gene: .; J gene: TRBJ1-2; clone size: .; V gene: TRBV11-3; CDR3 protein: CASSLGTELTPLYGYTF; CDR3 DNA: TGTGCCAGCAGCTTAGGGACAGAACTTACCCCTCTCTATGGCTACACCTTC
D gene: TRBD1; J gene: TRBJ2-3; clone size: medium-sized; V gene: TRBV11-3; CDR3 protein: CASSSRTGMTDTQYF; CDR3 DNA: TGTGCCAGCAGCTCTAGGACAGGGATGACAGATACGCAGTATTTT
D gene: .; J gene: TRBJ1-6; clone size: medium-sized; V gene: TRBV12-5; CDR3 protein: CASAHRVKNSPLHF; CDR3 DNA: TGTGCCAGCGCTCACAGGGTGAAAAATTCACCCCTCCACTTT
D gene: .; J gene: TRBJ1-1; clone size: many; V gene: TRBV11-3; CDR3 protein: CASTDRSMFYEAFF; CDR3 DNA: TGTGCCAGCACCGACCGATCCATGTTCTATGAAGCTTTCTTT
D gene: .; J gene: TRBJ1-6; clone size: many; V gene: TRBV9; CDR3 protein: CASSVDGRLKALHF; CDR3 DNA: TGTGCCAGCAGCGTAGACGGCAGGTTAAAGGCCCTCCACTTT
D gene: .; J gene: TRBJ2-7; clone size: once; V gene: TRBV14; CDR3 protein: CASSQDGRRSYEQYF; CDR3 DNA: TGTGCCAGCAGCCAAGACGGCAGAAGATCCTACGAGCAGTACTTC
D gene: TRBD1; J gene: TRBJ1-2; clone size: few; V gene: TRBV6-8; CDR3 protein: CASSRGTGESGYTF; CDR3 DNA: TGTGCCAGCAGCCGAGGGACAGGGGAGTCTGGCTACACCTTC
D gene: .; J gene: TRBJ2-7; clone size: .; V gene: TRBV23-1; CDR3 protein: CASSQGEGPTYEQYF; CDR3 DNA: TGCGCCAGCAGCCAAGGAGAGGGGCCCACCTACGAGCAGTACTTC
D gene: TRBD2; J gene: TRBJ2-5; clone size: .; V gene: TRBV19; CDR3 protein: CASARGGYGEETQYF; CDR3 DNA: TGTGCCAGTGCCCGGGGGGGCTATGGTGAAGAGACCCAGTACTTC
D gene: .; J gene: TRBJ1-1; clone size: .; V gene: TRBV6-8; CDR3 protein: CASRAPSGPAFF; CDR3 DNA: TGTGCCAGCCGCGCGCCCAGCGGGCCAGCTTTCTTT
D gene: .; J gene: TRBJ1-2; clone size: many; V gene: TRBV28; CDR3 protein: CASSAPLFRGFSYGYTF; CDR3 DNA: TGTGCCAGCAGTGCACCTTTGTTTAGAGGGTTTTCTTATGGCTACACCTTC
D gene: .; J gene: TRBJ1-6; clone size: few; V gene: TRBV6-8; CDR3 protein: CASSYSWESSYNSPLHF; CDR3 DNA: TGTGCCAGCAGTTACTCATGGGAATCATCCTATAATTCACCCCTCCACTTT
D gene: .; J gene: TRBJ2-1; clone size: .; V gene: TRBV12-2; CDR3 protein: CADSRERGPYNEQFF; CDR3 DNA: TGTGCCGATTCGAGGGAGCGGGGGCCCTACAATGAGCAGTTCTTC
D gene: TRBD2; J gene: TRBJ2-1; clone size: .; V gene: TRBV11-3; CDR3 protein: CASSRLTSGGRGEQFF; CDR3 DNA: TGTGCCAGCAGCCGACTGACTAGCGGGGGGCGGGGTGAGCAGTTCTTC
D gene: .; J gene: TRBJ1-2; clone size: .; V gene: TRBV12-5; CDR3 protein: CASGFLPDGNYGYTF; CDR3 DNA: TGTGCTAGTGGTTTTTTGCCGGACGGCAACTATGGCTACACCTTC
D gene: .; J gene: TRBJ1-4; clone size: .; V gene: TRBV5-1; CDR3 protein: CASSLGRVDEKLFF; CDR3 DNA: TGCGCCAGCAGCTTGGGCAGGGTTGATGAAAAACTGTTTTTT
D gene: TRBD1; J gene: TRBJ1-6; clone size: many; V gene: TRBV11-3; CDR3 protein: CASSPGTGDSPLHF; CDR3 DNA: TGTGCCAGCAGCCCCGGGACAGGGGACTCACCCCTCCACTTT
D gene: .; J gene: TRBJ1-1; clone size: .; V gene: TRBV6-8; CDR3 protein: CASSDRGRAEAFF; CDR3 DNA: TGTGCCAGCAGTGACCGGGGGCGGGCTGAAGCTTTCTTT
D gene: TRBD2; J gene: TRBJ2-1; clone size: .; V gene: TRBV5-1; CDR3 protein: CASRLAGADNEQFF; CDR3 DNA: TGCGCCAGCAGGCTAGCGGGGGCAGACAATGAGCAGTTCTTC
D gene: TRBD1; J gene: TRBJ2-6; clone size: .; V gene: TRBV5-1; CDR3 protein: CASTGTGTGANVLTF; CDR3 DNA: TGCGCCAGCACGGGGACAGGGACTGGGGCCAACGTCCTGACTTTC
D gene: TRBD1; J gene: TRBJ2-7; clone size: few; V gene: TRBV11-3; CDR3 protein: CASSPRDRDYEQYF; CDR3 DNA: TGTGCCAGCAGCCCCCGGGACAGGGACTACGAGCAGTACTTC
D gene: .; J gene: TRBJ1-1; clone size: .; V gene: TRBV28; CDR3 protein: CASSLPPGGDTEAFF; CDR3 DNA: TGTGCCAGCAGCTTACCCCCGGGAGGGGACACTGAAGCTTTCTTT
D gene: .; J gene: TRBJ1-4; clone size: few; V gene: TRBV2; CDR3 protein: CASNPTGDTANEKLFF; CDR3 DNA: TGTGCCAGCAACCCAACGGGGGACACGGCTAATGAAAAACTGTTTTTT
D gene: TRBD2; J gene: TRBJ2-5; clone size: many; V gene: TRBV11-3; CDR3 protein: CASSLSGTGETQYF; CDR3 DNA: TGTGCCAGCAGCTTAAGCGGGACGGGGGAGACCCAGTACTTC